This T cell receptor beta chain was obtained from a study of blood T cell repertoires in COVID-19. V trimming: 6 bases; J trimming: 4 bases; junction bases outside the gene matches: 7. CDR3 length: 16 amino acids. Germline V CDR1 and CDR2: MDHEN, SYDVKM. Only in-frame clones appear in the TCRdb table, and some are missing; sequencing was by immunoSEQ multiplex PCR. The sample carries around 270,000 clones, approximately 86% recorded once. The sequenced sample was peripheral blood. This receptor was obtained from a woman aged 60 to 75 with COVID-19, enrolled during active disease. The V gene is TRBV28, the J gene TRBJ2-3; TRBD2 aligns across 13 bases. CDR3 in DNA: TGTGCCAGCAGCCCACTAGCGGGAGGGCCCCCAGATACGCAGTATTTT. Encoded protein: CASSPLAGGPPDTQYF.